Here is one T cell receptor (beta chain) with its context. Antigen unknown. Generated by immunoSEQ multiplex PCR, the TCRdb table keeps only in-frame clones and is missing some. The sample shows more than 120,000 clones, roughly 88% of them seen only once. The J segment lost 4 bases and the V segment lost 6 bases, leaving 9 bases of the junction unmatched. The CDR3 is 16 residues long. Germline V gives CDR1 LNHDA, CDR2 SQIVND (reference sequence). These data are taken from a study of Ad26.COV2.S vaccination and SARS-CoV-2 variants. Findings of the study overall: Across vaccine and placebo recipients, the breadth of non-spike TCRs was similar. CD8+ and CD4+ T cells specific for spike reportedly responded with substantial breadth after vaccination. The study found higher spike-specific TCR breadth in vaccine than placebo recipients. Total T cell responses may have been underestimated by the TCR breadth and depth analyses.

The gene calls are TRBV19 and TRBJ2-7; 13 bases line up with TRBD2. Sequencing was performed on peripheral blood, taken after recovery from COVID-19. The receptor's source is a human donor who had recovered from COVID-19. CDR3 sequence (DNA): TGTGCCAGTAGGGGGGGACTAGCGGGGACCCAGTACGAGCAGTACTTC. Encoded protein: CASRGGLAGTQYEQYF.